This TCR beta chain was captured in a study of cytomegalovirus exposure and HLA in healthy donors. Overall study: In an early release, HLA-typed donors contributed tens of millions of unique TCR sequences. Study-wide results and limits: Cytomegalovirus-associated status was assigned to about 170 TCR beta chains. After further analysis at a later stage, 15,000 to 20,000 TCR beta sequences were associated with HLA alleles at 0.05 false discovery rate.

CDR3 size: 13 residues. Germline V gene data show CDR1 as MNHEY and CDR2 as SMNVEV (reference sequence). V was clipped by 8 bases and J by 5 bases, with 15 bases between them. A few counts support this clone. The antigen remains undetermined. The PCR had 60 Vbeta and 13 Jbeta primers. The assay was immunoSEQ multiplex PCR, and TCRdb's table has in-frame clones only and misses some. Found here are about 160,000 clones, around 86% of them singletons; the top ten hold roughly 4%. The V call is TRBV27, the J call TRBJ2-5; unclear D gene. Sequencing was performed on PBMCs. The sequence came from a man in his fifties or sixties in good health and CMV-seropositive. The CDR3 protein is CASRWVLGETQYF. In DNA, the CDR3 is TGTGCCAGCCGCTGGGTCCTCGGGGAGACCCAGTACTTC.